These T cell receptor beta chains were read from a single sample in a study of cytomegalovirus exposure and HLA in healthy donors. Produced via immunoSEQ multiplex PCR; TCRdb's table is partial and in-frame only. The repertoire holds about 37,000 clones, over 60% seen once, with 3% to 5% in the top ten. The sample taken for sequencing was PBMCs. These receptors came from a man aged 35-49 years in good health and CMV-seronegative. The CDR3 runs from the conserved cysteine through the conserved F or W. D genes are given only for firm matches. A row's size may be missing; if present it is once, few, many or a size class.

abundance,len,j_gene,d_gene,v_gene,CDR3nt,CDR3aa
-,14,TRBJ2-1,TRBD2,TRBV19,TGTGCCAGTAGGACTAGCGGGGTATACAATGAGCAGTTCTTC,CASRTSGVYNEQFF
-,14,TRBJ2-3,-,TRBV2,TGTGCCAGCAGTGAAGGCAGGGGCACAGATACGCAGTATTTT,CASSEGRGTDTQYF
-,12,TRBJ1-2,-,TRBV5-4,TGTGCCAGCAGGATACCGGGAAATGGCTACACCTTC,CASRIPGNGYTF
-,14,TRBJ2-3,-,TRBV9,TGTGCCAGCAGCGTAGTAGGGGGGGCTGATACGCAGTATTTT,CASSVVGGADTQYF
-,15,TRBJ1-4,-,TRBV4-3,TGCGCCAGCAGCCCCAGGGGTAGTGAGAATGAAAAACTGTTTTTT,CASSPRGSENEKLFF
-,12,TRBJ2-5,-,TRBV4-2,TGTGCCAGCAGCCACAATCGGGAGACCCAGTACTTC,CASSHNRETQYF
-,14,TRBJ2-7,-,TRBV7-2,TGTGCCAGCAGCAAGGAGAGTCTCTCCTACGAGCAGTACTTC,CASSKESLSYEQYF
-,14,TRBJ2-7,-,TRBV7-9,TGTGCCAGCAGCCCAAGCGGTCCGCGGAGAGAGCAGTACTTC,CASSPSGPRREQYF
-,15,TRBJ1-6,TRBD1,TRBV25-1,TGTGCCAGCAGAGACAGGGGCCTTAATAATTCACCCCTCCACTTT,CASRDRGLNNSPLHF
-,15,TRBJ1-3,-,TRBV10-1,TGCGCCAGCAGTGAATACCGGGACATCGTGGACACCATATATTTT,CASSEYRDIVDTIYF
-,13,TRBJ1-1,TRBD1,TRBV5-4,TGTGCCAGCAGCTTCGACAGGGGCACTGAAGCTTTCTTT,CASSFDRGTEAFF
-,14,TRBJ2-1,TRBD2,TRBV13,TGTGCCAGCAGCTCCTGGACTAGCGGGAATGAGCAGTTCTTC,CASSSWTSGNEQFF
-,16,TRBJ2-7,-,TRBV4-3,TGCGCCAGCAGCCAAGATTACGCTGCCAGCTCCTACGAGCAGTACTTC,CASSQDYAASSYEQYF
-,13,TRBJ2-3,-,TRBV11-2,TGTGCCAGCAGCTTAATCAGGGTAGATACGCAGTATTTT,CASSLIRVDTQYF
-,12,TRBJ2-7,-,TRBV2,TGTGCCAGCAGTGACCGCTCCTACGAGCAGTACTTC,CASSDRSYEQYF
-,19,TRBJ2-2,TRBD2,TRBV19,TGTGCCAGTAGTATAGGTGGACTAGCGGGGGTCCTTTTCACCGGGGAGCTGTTTTTT,CASSIGGLAGVLFTGELFF
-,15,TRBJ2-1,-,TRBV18,TGTGCCAGCTCACCTTCAGGGTCCCAGGGCCATGAGCAGTTCTTC,CASSPSGSQGHEQFF
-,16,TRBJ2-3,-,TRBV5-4,TGTGCCAGCAGCTTGGGACGCGGGACTAGCACAGATACGCAGTATTTT,CASSLGRGTSTDTQYF
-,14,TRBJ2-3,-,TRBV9,TGTGCCAGCAGTAAAGGGGGGGTCACAGATACGCAGTATTTT,CASSKGGVTDTQYF
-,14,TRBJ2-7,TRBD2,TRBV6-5,TGTGCCAGCAGATTAGCGGGGGGCGCCTACGAGCAGTACTTC,CASRLAGGAYEQYF
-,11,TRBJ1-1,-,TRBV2,TGTGCCAGCACAGGGTCTATAGAAGCTTTCTTT,CASTGSIEAFF
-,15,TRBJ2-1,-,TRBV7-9,TGTGCCAGCAGCGTAATAAGGAGCTCCTACAATGAGCAGTTCTTC,CASSVIRSSYNEQFF
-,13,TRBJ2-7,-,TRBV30,TGTGCCTTGGCCGGGGAGGCCATCAGGGAGCAGTACTTC,CALAGEAIREQYF
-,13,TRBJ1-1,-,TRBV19,TGTGCCAGTAGCCCCCGCGGGAACACTGAAGCTTTCTTT,CASSPRGNTEAFF
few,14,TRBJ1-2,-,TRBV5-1,TGCGCCAGCAGCCCCTCAGGGTCTAACTATGGCTACACCTTC,CASSPSGSNYGYTF
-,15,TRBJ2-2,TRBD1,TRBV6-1,TGTGCCAGCAGTGATGGGACAGGGAACACCGGGGAGCTGTTTTTT,CASSDGTGNTGELFF
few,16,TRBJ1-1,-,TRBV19,TGTGCCAGTAGTATAGATGCTAACAGCCTCCTGGGTGAAGCTTTCTTT,CASSIDANSLLGEAFF
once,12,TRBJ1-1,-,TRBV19,TGTGCCAGTAGTTACTCCCGGGCTGAAGCTTTCTTT,CASSYSRAEAFF
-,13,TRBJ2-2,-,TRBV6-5,TGTGCCAGCAGCCGGGATCTTGCCGGGGAGCTGTTTTTT,CASSRDLAGELFF
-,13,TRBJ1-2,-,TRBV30,TGTGCCATAGAATTAGGACAACGGGATGGCTACACCTTC,CAIELGQRDGYTF
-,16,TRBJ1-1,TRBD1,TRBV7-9,TGTGCCAGCAGCTTAGGAGGGGGCGCGTCCGGCACTGAAGCTTTCTTT,CASSLGGGASGTEAFF
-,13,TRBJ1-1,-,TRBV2,TGTGCCAGCAGTCCCCGAGGAGACGTTGAAGCTTTCTTT,CASSPRGDVEAFF
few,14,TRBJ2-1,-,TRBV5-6,TGTGCCAGCAGCTTACTGGGGCCGGGCGATGAGCAGTTCTTC,CASSLLGPGDEQFF
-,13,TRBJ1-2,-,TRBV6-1,TGTGCCAGCACCCCCGCGGGGGGATATGGCTACACCTTC,CASTPAGGYGYTF
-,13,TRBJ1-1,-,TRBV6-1,TGTGCCAGCGGAGGGGAATTGGGGACTGAAGCTTTCTTT,CASGGELGTEAFF
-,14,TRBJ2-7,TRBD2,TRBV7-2,TGTGCCAGCAGCTTCACGGGGGGGCCCCACGAGCAGTACTTC,CASSFTGGPHEQYF
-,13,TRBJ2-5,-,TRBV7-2,TGTGCCAGCAGCTTAGATAGTGAAGAGACCCAGTACTTC,CASSLDSEETQYF
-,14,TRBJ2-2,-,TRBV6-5,TGTGCCAGCAGTTACCGGGGGAACACCGGGGAGCTGTTTTTT,CASSYRGNTGELFF
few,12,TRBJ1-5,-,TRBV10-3,TGTGCCACCGCCGGTTACCGGCAGCCCCAGCATTTT,CATAGYRQPQHF
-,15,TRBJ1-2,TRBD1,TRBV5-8,TGTGCCAGCAGCTCAACCGGGACAGTTAACTATGGCTACACCTTC,CASSSTGTVNYGYTF
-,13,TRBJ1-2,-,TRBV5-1,TGCGCCAGCAGCGATACAGGGCGCGGTGGCTACACCTTC,CASSDTGRGGYTF
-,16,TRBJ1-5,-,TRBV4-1,TGCGCCAGCAGCCAAGAAGGGGCCAGGGGATCCCAGCCCCAGCATTTT,CASSQEGARGSQPQHF
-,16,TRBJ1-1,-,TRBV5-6,TGTGCCAGCAGCCCTAGATGGACAGCGAGAAACACTGAAGCTTTCTTT,CASSPRWTARNTEAFF
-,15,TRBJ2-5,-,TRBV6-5,TGTGCCAGCAGTCCGCGGGACCCGGGTGTGGAGACCCAGTACTTC,CASSPRDPGVETQYF
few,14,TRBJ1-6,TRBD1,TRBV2,TGTGCCAGCAGTAGGGGACAGAATAATTCACCCCTCCACTTT,CASSRGQNNSPLHF
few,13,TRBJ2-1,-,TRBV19,TGTGCCAGTAGTATATCCCTCAGGGATGAGCAGTTCTTC,CASSISLRDEQFF
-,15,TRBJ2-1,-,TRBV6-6,TGTGCCAGCAGTTCCGACACCCCCCTTTACAATGAGCAGTTCTTC,CASSSDTPLYNEQFF
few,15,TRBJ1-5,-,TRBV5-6,TGTGCCAGCAGCCTATCGACAGGTCTTGGGCAGCCCCAGCATTTT,CASSLSTGLGQPQHF
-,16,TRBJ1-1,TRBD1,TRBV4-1,TGCGCCAGCAGCCAAGCCGGACAGGGGATGAACACTGAAGCTTTCTTT,CASSQAGQGMNTEAFF
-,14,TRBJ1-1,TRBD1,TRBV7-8,TGTGCCAGCAGCATAGGGACAGGGAAGACTGAAGCTTTCTTT,CASSIGTGKTEAFF
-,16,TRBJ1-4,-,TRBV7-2,TGTGCCAGCAGCTTAGGGGGGTGGGGGCTCTGGGAAAAACTGTTTTTT,CASSLGGWGLWEKLFF
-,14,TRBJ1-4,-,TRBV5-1,TGCGCCAGCAGCTTGCGCCAGTTTAATGAAAAACTGTTTTTT,CASSLRQFNEKLFF
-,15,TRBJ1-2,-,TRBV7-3,TGTGCCAGCAGCTTACAGGGGCCAGGGGTGGATGGCTACACCTTC,CASSLQGPGVDGYTF
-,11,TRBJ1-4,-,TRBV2,TGTGCCAGCAGGGAGAATGAAAAACTGTTTTTT,CASRENEKLFF
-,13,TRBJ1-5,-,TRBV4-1,TGCGCCAGCAGCCAGTACAGAGATCAGCCCCAGCATTTT,CASSQYRDQPQHF